This T cell receptor (beta chain) was documented in a study of blood T cell repertoires in COVID-19. Study-level information: From the United States, Italy and Spain came samples of acute and convalescent COVID-19. The analysed material was cDNA or gDNA that came from T cells, B-cell-depleted T cells, or PBMCs.

In the authors' workflow: Reference gene primers were amplified, and this amplification served to estimate nucleated cell counts. The table came from immunoSEQ multiplex PCR; TCRdb's copy has only in-frame clones and leaves some out. Clone size and the V and J calls come from that table; the DNA yielded D and trimming. This sample has around 160,000 clones, with more than 75% found just once. This CDR3 is built from 15 residues. The V and J ends lost 1 base and 3 bases respectively, with 11 bases between them. Per germline, CDR1 SGHDT and CDR2 YYEEEE. The J gene is TRBJ1-5, the V gene TRBV5-6, with D possibly TRBD1 on 5 matching bases. The sequence was obtained from a human donor with acute or convalescent COVID-19. The donor label of this sample is uncertain. The specimen was peripheral blood. CDR3 sequence (DNA): TGTGCCAGCAGCTTGATGGGGGGGGACAATCAGCCCCAGCATTTT. As protein: CASSLMGGDNQPQHF.